These 19 T cell receptor beta chains originate from one sample sequenced in a study of shared clonotypes between healthy human individuals. Clones were sequenced by immunoSEQ multiplex PCR, and TCRdb holds only the in-frame ones, with some missing. The table has 1,400,000 or so clones, approximately 98.5% seen once. Sequenced material: naive CD4+ T cells sorted from blood. Specified subset: CD45RA+ positively selected. These receptors were collected from a man under 40 in good health.

This clone was seen once. The V gene is TRBV7-6, the J gene TRBJ2-2, with 7 bases matching TRBD1. There are 18 residues in the CDR3. J lost 2 bases, V lost 5 bases, and 14 bases had no gene match. Per germline, CDR1 SGHVS and CDR2 FNYEAQ. The CDR3 DNA reads as TGTGCCAGCAGCCAAATAGGGGGCTTCAGGGGAAACACCGGGGAGCTGTTTTTT. This sequence encodes CASSQIGGFRGNTGELFF.

This CDR3 is CASSLGQGYGYTF. For the CDR3, the DNA is TGTGCCAGCAGCTTAGGACAGGGCTATGGCTACACCTTC. The rearrangement links TRBV7-6 to TRBJ1-2, with TRBD1 matching 7 bases. Germline V gene data show CDR1 as SGHVS and CDR2 as FNYEAQ. The length of the CDR3 is 13 residues. Losses at the gene ends were 1 base for V and 4 bases for J; bases not matched to a gene: 0.

The chain has TRBV29-1 and TRBJ2-3, with 7 bases fitting TRBD2. This CDR3 has 15 residues. Trimming cost V 4 bases and J 0 bases; bases outside gene matches: 7. Germline V CDR1 and CDR2: SQVTM, ANQGSEA. The CDR3 nucleotides are TGCAGCGTTGGTGTGAGCGGGGCTAGCACAGATACGCAGTATTTT. Its translation is CSVGVSGASTDTQYF.

This sequence joins TRBV6-5 and TRBJ2-7; weak D call: TRBD2 (5 bases). Trimming cost V 6 bases and J 4 bases, with 16 bases left between them. CDR3 length equals 14 residues. Germline CDR1 and CDR2: MNHEY and SVGAGI. The CDR3 region is CASRARTPYYEQYF. In nucleotides, the CDR3 is TGTGCCAGCAGGGCCCGGACTCCTTATTACGAGCAGTACTTC.

Points on this clone: Within the sample, other DNA sequences also encode this same CDR3. This chain joins TRBV18 and TRBJ2-3; 13 nucleotides agree with TRBD2. The germline V gene encodes CDR1 KGHSH and CDR2 LQKENI. CDR3 length equals 16 residues. V dropped 2 bases and J dropped 3; count of bases not matched to a gene: 2. In DNA form, the CDR3 reads TGTGCCAGCTCACCAGGACTAGCGGGAGTAACAGATACGCAGTATTTT. It specifies CASSPGLAGVTDTQYF.

V is TRBV15 and J is TRBJ2-6; 10 nucleotides align to TRBD1. The CDR3 sequence is 16 residues long. After removal of 10 bases from V and 2 bases from J, the junction contained 8 bases not matched to a gene. Germline V CDR1 and CDR2: LNHNV, YYDKDF (reference sequence). This CDR3 is CAITKTGGTGANVLTF. For the CDR3, the DNA is TGTGCCATCACCAAGACAGGGGGCACTGGGGCCAACGTCCTGACTTTC.

V is TRBV19 and J is TRBJ2-1, with 9 bases aligning to TRBD1. CDR3 length: 17 amino acids. J was trimmed by 2 bases and V by 6 bases; bases with no gene match: 11. Per the germline V gene, CDR1 is LNHDA and CDR2 is SQIVND (reference sequence). The CDR3 sequence is CASRLANRGLTYNEQFF. In nucleotides, the CDR3 is TGTGCCAGTAGATTAGCTAACAGGGGGCTCACCTACAATGAGCAGTTCTTC.

The chain recombines TRBV7-9 with TRBJ2-2; TRBD2 agrees at 14 bases. Per germline, CDR1 SEHNR and CDR2 FQNEAQ (reference sequence). CDR3 size: 16 residues. The junction had 7 bases not matched to a gene; V was cut back by 6 bases and J by 7 bases. CDR3: CASSLGLAGVGGELFF. In DNA, the CDR3 is TGTGCCAGCAGTCTGGGACTAGCGGGAGTCGGCGGGGAGCTGTTTTTT.

The genes are TRBV27 and TRBJ1-3; D gene ambiguous. Germline CDR1 is MNHEY and CDR2 is SMNVEV (reference sequence). V was trimmed by 6 bases and J by 0 bases, leaving 9 bases between them. The CDR3 consists of 14 residues. CDR3 sequence (DNA): TGTGCCAGCAGCCGGAGGGCCTCTGGAAACACCATATATTTT. It is translated as CASSRRASGNTIYF.

The rearrangement uses TRBV18 and TRBJ2-1; 14 positions agree with TRBD2. This CDR3 contains 16 residues. Germline-derived CDR1 and CDR2 are KGHSH and LQKENI. Trimming removed 0 bases from V and 8 bases from J; junction bases left unmatched: 3. CDR3 amino acids: CASSPPGLAGGYEQFF. CDR3 DNA: TGTGCCAGCTCACCACCTGGACTAGCGGGAGGTTATGAGCAGTTCTTC.

The CDR3 DNA reads TGTGCCAGTAGTATACTTCTCAGTTCGGGGCGAGCGGTACCTGAAGCTTTCTTT. Protein sequence: CASSILLSSGRAVPEAFF. The chain joins TRBV19 to TRBJ1-1; D is possibly TRBD1 (5 bases). Deletions cut 2 bases from V and 6 bases from J, with 25 bases between. This CDR3 comprises 18 residues. The germline V gene has CDR1 LNHDA and CDR2 SQIVND (reference sequence).

This rearrangement joins TRBV5-4 to TRBJ1-2; D is undetermined. CDR3 length: 14 residues. Trimming left V 4 bases short and J 3 bases short, with 13 bases between. Germline loops: CDR1 SGHNT, CDR2 YYREEE (reference sequence). CDR3 protein: CASSPHTGYYGYTF. In DNA, the CDR3 is TGTGCCAGCAGCCCGCATACGGGGTACTATGGCTACACCTTC.

Concerning this clone itself: The sample holds other DNA sequences that translate to the same CDR3. The gene calls are TRBV18 and TRBJ1-3, with TRBD1 identical over 10 bases. The germline gives CDR1 KGHSH, CDR2 LQKENI. The CDR3 consists of 16 residues. V was pared by 3 bases and J by 0 bases, with 2 bases of the junction left unmatched. The CDR3 bases are TGTGCCAGCTCACCGGGACAGGGGATCTCTGGAAACACCATATATTTT. Translated: CASSPGQGISGNTIYF.

This clone was seen just once. The rearrangement joins TRBV2 to TRBJ2-7; TRBD1 matches at 9 bases. The CDR3 runs 14 residues. The V gene's germline CDR1 is SNHLY and CDR2 FYNNEI. With 6 bases clipped from V and 1 base from J, the junction kept 4 bases outside the gene matches. The CDR3 sequence: CASREGTGSYEQYF. CDR3 nucleotide sequence: TGTGCCAGCAGGGAGGGGACAGGGTCCTACGAGCAGTACTTC. Looking up the rest from reference TRBV2 and TRBJ2-7 gives the full variable domain: EPEVTQTPSHQVTQMGQEVILRCVPISNHLYFYWYRQILGQKVEFLVSFYNNEISEKSEIFDDQFSVERPDGSNFTLKIRSTKLEDSAMYFCASREGTGSYEQYFGPGTRLTVT.

The genes are TRBV21-1 and TRBJ2-1; the table's D call, TRBD2, was not checked against the DNA. TRBV21-1 is listed as a pseudogene. The length of the CDR3 is 15 residues. The CDR3 coding sequence is TGTGCCAGCAGCAATAAGAACTTCTCCTACAATGAGCAGTTCTTC. This encodes CASSNKNFSYNEQFF.

The chain links TRBV5-4 to TRBJ2-5; D possibly corresponds to TRBD1 (6 bases). In germline, CDR1 is SGHNT, CDR2 YYREEE (reference sequence). CDR3 length: 14 amino acids. V lost 3 bases and J 8 bases, leaving 17 bases between the germline ends. The CDR3 protein is CASSWSRGQGTQYF. Here the CDR3 DNA reads TGTGCCAGCAGCTGGTCCCGGGGACAAGGCACCCAGTACTTC.

The rearrangement uses TRBV5-4 and TRBJ2-7; 12 bases are shared with TRBD2. CDR3 length: 14 residues. CDR1 and CDR2 from the germline V gene are SGHNT and YYREEE (reference sequence). Losses at the gene ends were 0 bases for V and 9 bases for J; bases not matched to a gene: 4. The CDR3, as DNA: TGTGCCAGCAGCTTGGGACTAGCGGGAGTGGGGCAGTACTTC. Translation gives CASSLGLAGVGQYF.

The chain carries TRBV25-1 and TRBJ2-2; D ambiguous. Germline assignment: CDR1 MGHDK and CDR2 SYGVNS. The CDR3 length is 13 residues. Trimming removed 4 bases from V and 0 bases from J, with 3 bases in between. DNA for the CDR3: TGTGCCAGCAGTGGCGCGAACACCGGGGAGCTGTTTTTT. Translated, it gives CASSGANTGELFF.

The V and J genes are TRBV28 and TRBJ2-7, with D perhaps TRBD2 (5 bases). With 1 base removed from V and 2 bases from J, the gap between germline ends came to 9 bases. The CDR3 is 14 residues long. In germline, CDR1 is MDHEN, CDR2 SYDVKM. Here the CDR3 reads CASSLSIGAYEQYF. CDR3 nucleotides: TGTGCCAGCAGTTTATCGATCGGGGCCTACGAGCAGTACTTC.